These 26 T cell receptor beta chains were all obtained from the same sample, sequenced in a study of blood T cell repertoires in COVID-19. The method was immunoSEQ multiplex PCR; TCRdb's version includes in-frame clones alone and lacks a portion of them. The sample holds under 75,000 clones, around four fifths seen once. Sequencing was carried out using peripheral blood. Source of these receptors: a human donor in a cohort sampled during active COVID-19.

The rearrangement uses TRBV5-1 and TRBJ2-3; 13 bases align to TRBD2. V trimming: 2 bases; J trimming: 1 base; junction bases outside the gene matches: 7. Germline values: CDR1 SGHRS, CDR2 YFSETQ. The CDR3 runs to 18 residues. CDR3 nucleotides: TGCGCCAGCAGCTTTTTTCGACTAGCGGGGGGACGCACAGATACGCAGTATTTT. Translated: CASSFFRLAGGRTDTQYF.

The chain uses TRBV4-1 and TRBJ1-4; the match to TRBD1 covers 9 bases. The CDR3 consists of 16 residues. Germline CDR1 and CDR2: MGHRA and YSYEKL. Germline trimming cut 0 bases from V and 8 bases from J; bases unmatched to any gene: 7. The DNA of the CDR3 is TGCGCCAGCAGCCAAGATTGGGACAGGGTCGGGGAAAAACTGTTTTTT. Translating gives CASSQDWDRVGEKLFF.

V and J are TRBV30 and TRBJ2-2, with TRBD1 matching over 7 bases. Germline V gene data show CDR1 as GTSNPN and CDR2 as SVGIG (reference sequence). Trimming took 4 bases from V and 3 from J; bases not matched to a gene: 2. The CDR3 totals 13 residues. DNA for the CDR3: TGTGCCTGGACCGACAGGGACACCGGGGAGCTGTTTTTT. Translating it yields CAWTDRDTGELFF. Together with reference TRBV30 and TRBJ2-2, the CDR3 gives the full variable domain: SQTIHQWPATLVQPVGSPLSLECTVEGTSNPNLYWYRQAAGRGLQLLFYSVGIGQISSEVPQNLSASRPQDRQFILSSKKLLLSDSGFYLCAWTDRDTGELFFGEGSRLTVL.

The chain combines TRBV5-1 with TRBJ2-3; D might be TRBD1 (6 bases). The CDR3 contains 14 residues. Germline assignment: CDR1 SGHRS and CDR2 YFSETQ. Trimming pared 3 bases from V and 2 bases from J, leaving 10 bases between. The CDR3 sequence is CASSWDIPTDTQYF. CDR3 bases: TGCGCCAGCAGCTGGGACATTCCCACAGATACGCAGTATTTT.

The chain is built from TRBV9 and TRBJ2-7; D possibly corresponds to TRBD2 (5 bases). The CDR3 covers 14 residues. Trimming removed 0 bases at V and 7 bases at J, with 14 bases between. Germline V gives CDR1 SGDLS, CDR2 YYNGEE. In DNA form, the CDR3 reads TGTGCCAGCAGCGTAGCGGGAAACTCCGATGAGCAGTACTTC. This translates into CASSVAGNSDEQYF.

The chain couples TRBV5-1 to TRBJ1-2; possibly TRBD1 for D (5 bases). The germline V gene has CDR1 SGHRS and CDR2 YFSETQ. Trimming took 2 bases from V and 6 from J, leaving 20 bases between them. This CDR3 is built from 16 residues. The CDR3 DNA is TGCGCCAGCAGCTTCGTGGGTGGACAAGGCGGGGATGGCTACACCTTC. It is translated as CASSFVGGQGGDGYTF.

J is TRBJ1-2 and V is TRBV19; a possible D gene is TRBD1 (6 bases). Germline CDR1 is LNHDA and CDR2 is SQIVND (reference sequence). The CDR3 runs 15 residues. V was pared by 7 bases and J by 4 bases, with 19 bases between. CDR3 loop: CASIRGARVAYGYTF. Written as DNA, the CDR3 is TGTGCCAGTATACGGGGGGCGCGAGTAGCCTATGGCTACACCTTC.

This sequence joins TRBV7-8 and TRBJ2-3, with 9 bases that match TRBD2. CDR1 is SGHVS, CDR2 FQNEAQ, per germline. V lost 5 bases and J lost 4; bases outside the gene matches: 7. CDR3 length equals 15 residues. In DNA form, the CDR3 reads TGTGCCAGCAGCCCAAGAGGCGGGGGGGCAGATACGCAGTATTTT. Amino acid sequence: CASSPRGGGADTQYF. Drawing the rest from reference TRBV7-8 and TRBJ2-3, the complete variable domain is GAGVSQSPRYKVAKRGQDVALRCDPISGHVSLFWYQQALGQGPEFLTYFQNEAQLDKSGLPSDRFFAERPEGSVSTLKIQRTQQEDSAVYLCASSPRGGGADTQYFGPGTRLTVL.

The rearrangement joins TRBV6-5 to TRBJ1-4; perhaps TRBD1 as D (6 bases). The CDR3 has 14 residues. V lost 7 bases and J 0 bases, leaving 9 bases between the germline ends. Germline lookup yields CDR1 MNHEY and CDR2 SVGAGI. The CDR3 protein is CASNSGATNEKLFF. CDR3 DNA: TGTGCCAGCAACTCAGGGGCAACTAATGAAAAACTGTTTTTT.

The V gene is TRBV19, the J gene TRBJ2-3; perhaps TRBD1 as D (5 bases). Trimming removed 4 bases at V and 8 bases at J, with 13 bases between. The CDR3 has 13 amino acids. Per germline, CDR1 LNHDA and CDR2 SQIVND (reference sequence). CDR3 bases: TGTGCCAGTAGTAAGGGGCCCAGAAGTACGCAGTATTTT. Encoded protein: CASSKGPRSTQYF.

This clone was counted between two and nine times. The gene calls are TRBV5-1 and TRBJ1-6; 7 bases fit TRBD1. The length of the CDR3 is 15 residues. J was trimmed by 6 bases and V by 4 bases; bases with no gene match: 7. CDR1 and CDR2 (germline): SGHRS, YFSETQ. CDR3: CASSPDSGGNSPLHF. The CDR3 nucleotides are TGCGCCAGCAGCCCTGATTCAGGGGGTAATTCACCCCTCCACTTT. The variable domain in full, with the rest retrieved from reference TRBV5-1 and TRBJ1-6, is KAGVTQTPRYLIKTRGQQVTLSCSPISGHRSVSWYQQTPGQGLQFLFEYFSETQRNKGNFPGRFSGRQFSNSRSEMNVSTLELGDSALYLCASSPDSGGNSPLHFGNGTRLTVT.

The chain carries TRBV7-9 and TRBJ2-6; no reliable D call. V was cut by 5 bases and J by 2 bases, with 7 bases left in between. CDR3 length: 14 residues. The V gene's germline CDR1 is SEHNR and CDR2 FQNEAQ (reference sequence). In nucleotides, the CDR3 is TGTGCCAGCAGCCTGTCTACTGGGGCCAACGTCCTGACTTTC. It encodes CASSLSTGANVLTF. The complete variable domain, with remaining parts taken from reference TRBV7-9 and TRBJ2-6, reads DTGVSQNPRHKITKRGQNVTFRCDPISEHNRLYWYRQTLGQGPEFLTYFQNEAQLEKSRLLSDRFSAERPKGSFSTLEIQRTEQGDSAMYLCASSLSTGANVLTFGAGSRLTVL.

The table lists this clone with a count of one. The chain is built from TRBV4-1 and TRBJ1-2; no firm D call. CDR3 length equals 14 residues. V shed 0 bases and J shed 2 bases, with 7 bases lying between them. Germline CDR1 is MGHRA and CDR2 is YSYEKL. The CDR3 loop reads CASSQDMQNYGYTF. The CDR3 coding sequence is TGCGCCAGCAGCCAAGATATGCAGAACTATGGCTACACCTTC.

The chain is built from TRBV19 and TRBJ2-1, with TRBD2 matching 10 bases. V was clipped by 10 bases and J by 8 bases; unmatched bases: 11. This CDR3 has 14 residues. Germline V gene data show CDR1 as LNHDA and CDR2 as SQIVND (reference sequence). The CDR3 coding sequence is TGTGCCACCGAGAGCGGGAGGGCCGGGGATGAGCAGTTCTTC. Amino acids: CATESGRAGDEQFF. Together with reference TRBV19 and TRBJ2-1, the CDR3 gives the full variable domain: DGGITQSPKYLFRKEGQNVTLSCEQNLNHDAMYWYRQDPGQGLRLIYYSQIVNDFQKGDIAEGYSVSREKKESFPLTVTSAQKNPTAFYLCATESGRAGDEQFFGPGTRLTVL.

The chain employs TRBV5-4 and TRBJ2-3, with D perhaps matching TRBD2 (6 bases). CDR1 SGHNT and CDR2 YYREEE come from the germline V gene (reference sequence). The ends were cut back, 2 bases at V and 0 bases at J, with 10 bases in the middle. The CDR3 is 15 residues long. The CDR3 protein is CASSFGGMSTDTQYF. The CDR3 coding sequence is TGTGCCAGCAGCTTTGGGGGGATGAGCACAGATACGCAGTATTTT.

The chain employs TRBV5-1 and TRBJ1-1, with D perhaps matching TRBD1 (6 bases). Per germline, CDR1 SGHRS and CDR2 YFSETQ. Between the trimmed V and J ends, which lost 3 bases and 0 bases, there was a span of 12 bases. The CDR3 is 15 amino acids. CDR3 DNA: TGCGCCAGCAGCTCCAGGGGAAACCTGAACACTGAAGCTTTCTTT. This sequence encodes CASSSRGNLNTEAFF.

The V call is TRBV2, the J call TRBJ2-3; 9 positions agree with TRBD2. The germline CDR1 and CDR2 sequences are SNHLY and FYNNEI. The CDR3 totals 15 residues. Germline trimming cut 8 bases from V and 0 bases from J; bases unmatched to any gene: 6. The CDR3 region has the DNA TGTGCCAGCGACGTTAGCGGGAGCAGCACAGATACGCAGTATTTT. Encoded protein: CASDVSGSSTDTQYF.

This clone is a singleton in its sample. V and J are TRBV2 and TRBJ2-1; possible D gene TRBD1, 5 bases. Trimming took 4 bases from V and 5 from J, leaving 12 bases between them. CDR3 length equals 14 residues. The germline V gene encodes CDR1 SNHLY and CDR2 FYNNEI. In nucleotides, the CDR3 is TGTGCCAGCAGTGGCCTAGTAGGGGACAATGAGCAGTTCTTC. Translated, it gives CASSGLVGDNEQFF. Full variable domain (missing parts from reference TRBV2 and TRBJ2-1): EPEVTQTPSHQVTQMGQEVILRCVPISNHLYFYWYRQILGQKVEFLVSFYNNEISEKSEIFDDQFSVERPDGSNFTLKIRSTKLEDSAMYFCASSGLVGDNEQFFGPGTRLTVL.

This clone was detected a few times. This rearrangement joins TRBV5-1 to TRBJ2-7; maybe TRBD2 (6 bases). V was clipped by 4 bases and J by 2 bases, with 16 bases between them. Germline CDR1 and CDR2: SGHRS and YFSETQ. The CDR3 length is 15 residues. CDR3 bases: TGCGCCAGCAGCCGGATCTGGGGGGTCCCCTACGAGCAGTACTTC. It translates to CASSRIWGVPYEQYF. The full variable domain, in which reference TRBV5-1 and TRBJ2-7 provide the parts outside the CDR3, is KAGVTQTPRYLIKTRGQQVTLSCSPISGHRSVSWYQQTPGQGLQFLFEYFSETQRNKGNFPGRFSGRQFSNSRSEMNVSTLELGDSALYLCASSRIWGVPYEQYFGPGTRLTVT.

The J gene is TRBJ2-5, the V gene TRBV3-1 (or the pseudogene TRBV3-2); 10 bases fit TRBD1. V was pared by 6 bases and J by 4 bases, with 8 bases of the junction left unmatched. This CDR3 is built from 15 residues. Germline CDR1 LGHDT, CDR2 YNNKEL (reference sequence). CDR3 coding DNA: TGTGCCAGCAGTCGAACCGGGACAGGGGTAGAGACCCAGTACTTC. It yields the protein CASSRTGTGVETQYF.

CDR3 bases: TGTGCCAGTACATTAACAGGGGGCGGCGACTATGGCTACACCTTC. Residues: CASTLTGGGDYGYTF. This rearrangement joins TRBV19 to TRBJ1-2; 9 nucleotides line up with TRBD1. This CDR3 is built from 15 residues. V lost 7 bases, J lost 3 bases, and 9 bases stayed unmatched. Looked up from germline, CDR1 is LNHDA and CDR2 is SQIVND (reference sequence). Variable domain in full (rest from reference TRBV19 and TRBJ1-2): DGGITQSPKYLFRKEGQNVTLSCEQNLNHDAMYWYRQDPGQGLRLIYYSQIVNDFQKGDIAEGYSVSREKKESFPLTVTSAQKNPTAFYLCASTLTGGGDYGYTFGSGTRLTVV.

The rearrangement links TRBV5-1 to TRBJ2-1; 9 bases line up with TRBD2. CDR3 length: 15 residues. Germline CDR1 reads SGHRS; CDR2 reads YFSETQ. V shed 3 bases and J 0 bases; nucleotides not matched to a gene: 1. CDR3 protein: CASSSRGGSYNEQFF. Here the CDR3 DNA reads TGCGCCAGCAGCTCGCGGGGGGGCTCCTACAATGAGCAGTTCTTC.

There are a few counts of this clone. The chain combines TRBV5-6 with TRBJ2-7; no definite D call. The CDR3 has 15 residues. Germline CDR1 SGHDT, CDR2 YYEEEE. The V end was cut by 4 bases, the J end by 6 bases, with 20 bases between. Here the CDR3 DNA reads TGTGCCAGCAGCCCAGGTGGTAATCCCGTTTCCGAGCAGTACTTC. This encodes CASSPGGNPVSEQYF.

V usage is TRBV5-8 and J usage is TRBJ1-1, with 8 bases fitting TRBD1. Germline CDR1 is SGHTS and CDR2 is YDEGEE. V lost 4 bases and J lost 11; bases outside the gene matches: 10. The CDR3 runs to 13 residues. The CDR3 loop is CASSLDRGSAAFF. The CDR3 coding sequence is TGTGCCAGCAGCCTCGACAGGGGTTCAGCGGCTTTCTTT.

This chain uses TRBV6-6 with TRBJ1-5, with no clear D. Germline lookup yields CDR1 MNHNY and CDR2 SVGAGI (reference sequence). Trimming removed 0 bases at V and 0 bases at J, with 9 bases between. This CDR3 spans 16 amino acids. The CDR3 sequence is CASSYSRGNSNQPQHF. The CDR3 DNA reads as TGTGCCAGCAGTTACTCGAGAGGTAATAGCAATCAGCCCCAGCATTTT.

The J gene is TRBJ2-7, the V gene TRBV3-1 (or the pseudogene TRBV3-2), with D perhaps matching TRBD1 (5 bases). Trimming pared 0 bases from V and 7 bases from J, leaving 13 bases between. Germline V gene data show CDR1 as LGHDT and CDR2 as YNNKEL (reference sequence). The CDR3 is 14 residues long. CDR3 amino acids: CASSQDTRAGEQYF. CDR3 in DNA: TGTGCCAGCAGCCAAGATACCAGGGCAGGTGAGCAGTACTTC.